The 19 T cell receptor beta chains reported below all come from one sample, sequenced in a study of CD8 T cells in Susac syndrome. RNA, at about 0.5 to 1 ug, was reverse transcribed with random hexamers. TCRdb re-called the immunoSEQ multiplex PCR reads through MiXCR, storing one row per CDR3 protein. Among about 240,000 distinct CDR3 sequences listed, 90% to 97% were seen once. Sample: CD4+ T cells from PBMCs. These receptor sequences come from a human donor with Susac syndrome.

The CDR3 DNA reads as TGTGCCAGTTCCCCGGGAGGATTAAATGAGCAGTTCTTC. Its protein is CASSPGGLNEQFF. V is TRBV25-1 and J is TRBJ2-1; 7 bases line up with TRBD2. V shed 9 bases and J 7 bases; nucleotides not matched to a gene: 9. The CDR3 extends over 13 amino acids. Germline assignment: CDR1 MGHDK and CDR2 SYGVNS. The variable domain in full, with the rest retrieved from reference TRBV25-1 and TRBJ2-1, is EADIYQTPRYLVIGTGKKITLECSQTMGHDKMYWYQQDPGMELHLIHYSYGVNSTEKGDLSSESTVSRIRTEHFPLTLESARPSHTSQYLCASSPGGLNEQFFGPGTRLTVL.

The rearrangement links TRBV3-1 to TRBJ2-1, with D perhaps matching TRBD2 (6 bases). Germline V lookup: CDR1 LGHDT, CDR2 YNNKEL (reference sequence). V was pared by 3 bases and J by 0 bases, with 21 bases between. The CDR3 contains 19 residues. The CDR3 region is CASSHFSGGASVSYNEQFF. CDR3 sequence (DNA): TGTGCCAGCAGCCACTTTAGCGGAGGCGCCTCCGTCTCCTACAATGAGCAGTTCTTC.

The sample holds one count of this clonotype. J is TRBJ1-4 and V is TRBV12-3 or TRBV12-4; TRBD1 might be the D (6 bases). V lost 8 bases to trimming and J lost 5 bases, with 18 bases between them. There are 15 residues in the CDR3. CDR3 sequence reads: CASPVEGGENEKLFF. CDR3 nucleotides: TGTGCCAGCCCCGTTGAGGGGGGAGAGAATGAAAAACTGTTTTTT.

The CDR3 protein is CAWQGYEQYF. Written as DNA, the CDR3 is TGTGCCTGGCAGGGTTACGAGCAGTACTTC. The chain employs TRBV30 and TRBJ2-7, with D perhaps TRBD1 (5 bases). Trimming left V 5 bases short and J 4 bases short, with 6 bases between. Germline loops: CDR1 GTSNPN, CDR2 SVGIG (reference sequence). The CDR3 extends over 10 amino acids.

The gene calls are TRBV30 and TRBJ1-5, with D hard to call. This CDR3 has 13 residues. The V gene lost 1 base and the J gene lost 6 bases, with 10 bases spanning the gap. Germline values: CDR1 GTSNPN, CDR2 SVGIG (reference sequence). CDR3 amino acids: CAWSAERGQPQHF. DNA of the CDR3: TGTGCCTGGAGTGCCGAGCGGGGTCAGCCCCAGCATTTT.

V is TRBV6-4 and J is TRBJ2-3; 13 bases are a match to TRBD2. The V gene's germline CDR1 is MRHNA and CDR2 SNTAGT. This CDR3 is 15 amino acids long. The V segment lost 5 bases and the J segment 4 bases; nucleotides outside the gene matches: 3. CDR3 loop: CASSRLAGGPDTQYF. CDR3 bases: TGTGCCAGCAGTCGACTAGCGGGAGGACCAGATACGCAGTATTTT.

The CDR3 DNA sequence: TGCAGCGTTGAAATTCGGCAGGTACAGGGTTCCTACGAGCAGTACTTC. It is translated as CSVEIRQVQGSYEQYF. The rearrangement joins TRBV29-1 to TRBJ2-7; tentative D call: TRBD1 (6 bases). V was cut by 2 bases and J by 1 base, with 18 bases left in between. This CDR3 has 16 residues. In germline, CDR1 is SQVTM, CDR2 ANQGSEA.

The V gene is TRBV12-3 or TRBV12-4, the J gene TRBJ1-2, with D possibly matching TRBD1 (5 bases). Deletions cut 3 bases from V and 4 bases from J, with 9 bases between. The CDR3 runs 13 residues. CDR3 nucleotides: TGTGCCAGCAGTTTCGCGGACACCTATGGCTACACCTTC. Protein product: CASSFADTYGYTF.

The chain links TRBV20-1 to TRBJ2-3, with 10 bases aligning to TRBD2. Germline CDR1 reads DFQATT; CDR2 reads SNEGSKA (reference sequence). Trimming at V came to 4 bases and at J to 3 bases, leaving 4 bases not matched to a gene. This CDR3 is 14 amino acids long. The chain's CDR3 is CSATLSGRTDTQYF. CDR3 coding DNA: TGCAGTGCTACCCTTAGCGGGAGGACAGATACGCAGTATTTT.

J is TRBJ1-4 and V is TRBV2, with TRBD1 as a possible D gene (6 bases). The CDR3 extends over 13 amino acids. Germline CDR1 and CDR2: SNHLY and FYNNEI. The germline V and J ends were trimmed by 7 bases and 5 bases, with 11 bases remaining between them. DNA for the CDR3: TGTGCCAGCAACGGACAGTTAAATGAAAAACTGTTTTTT. Residues: CASNGQLNEKLFF.

DNA for the CDR3: TGTGCCAGCAGCTTATCCGGGACTAGCGGAACTGTGTATTTT. Amino acids: CASSLSGTSGTVYF. The V and J genes are TRBV7-3 and TRBJ2-3, with 11 bases that match TRBD2. The V segment lost 2 bases and the J segment 14 bases; nucleotides outside the gene matches: 9. Germline V lookup: CDR1 SGHTA, CDR2 FQGTGA. The length of the CDR3 is 14 residues. Variable domain in full (rest from reference TRBV7-3 and TRBJ2-3): GAGVSQTPSNKVTEKGKYVELRCDPISGHTALYWYRQSLGQGPEFLIYFQGTGAADDSGLPNDRFFAVRPEGSVSTLKIQRTERGDSAVYLCASSLSGTSGTVYFGPGTRLTVL.

This chain links TRBV28 with TRBJ2-7; a weak D match, TRBD1 (6 bases). The V and J ends lost 8 bases and 2 bases respectively, with 10 bases between them. CDR1 MDHEN and CDR2 SYDVKM come from the germline V gene. The CDR3 has 12 residues. The CDR3 nucleotides are TGTGCCAGCCACAGGGTACCCTACGAGCAGTACTTC. Protein product: CASHRVPYEQYF. Looking up the rest from reference TRBV28 and TRBJ2-7 gives the full variable domain: DVKVTQSSRYLVKRTGEKVFLECVQDMDHENMFWYRQDPGLGLRLIYFSYDVKMKEKGDIPEGYSVSREKKERFSLILESASTNQTSMYLCASHRVPYEQYFGPGTRLTVT.

The rearrangement links TRBV14 to TRBJ2-1; D gene uncertain. Trimming shortened V by 0 bases and J by 6 bases, and 9 bases separated the two germline ends. Germline values: CDR1 SGHDN, CDR2 FVKESK. This CDR3 is built from 14 residues. This CDR3 reads CASSQDLWRNEQFF. Written as DNA, the CDR3 is TGTGCCAGCAGCCAAGATCTTTGGCGCAATGAGCAGTTCTTC.

This clonotype was found once. J is TRBJ2-1 and V is TRBV18; the D is unclear. Germline V gives CDR1 KGHSH, CDR2 LQKENI. The CDR3 has 16 residues. Between the trimmed V and J ends, which lost 3 bases and 2 bases, there was a span of 14 bases. Here the CDR3 DNA reads TGTGCCAGCTCACCCACCCTAATAGGGACCTACAATGAGCAGTTCTTC. Protein: CASSPTLIGTYNEQFF. The full variable domain, with the rest looked up from reference TRBV18 and TRBJ2-1, is NAGVMQNPRHLVRRRGQEARLRCSPMKGHSHVYWYRQLPEEGLKFMVYLQKENIIDESGMPKERFSAEFPKEGPSILRIQQVVRGDSAAYFCASSPTLIGTYNEQFFGPGTRLTVL.

This sequence joins TRBV29-1 and TRBJ2-4; 10 nucleotides align to TRBD2. Losses at the gene ends were 6 bases for V and 5 bases for J; bases not matched to a gene: 7. Germline CDR1 SQVTM, CDR2 ANQGSEA. The CDR3 has 14 residues. In DNA form, the CDR3 reads TGCAGCGTGTTTTCCGGGACTAGCGAAAACATTCAGTACTTC. It is translated as CSVFSGTSENIQYF.

The genes are TRBV28 and TRBJ1-1; 7 positions agree with TRBD1. Trimming removed 3 bases from V and 8 bases from J; junction bases left unmatched: 3. This CDR3 is built from 12 residues. CDR1 is MDHEN and CDR2 is SYDVKM in the germline V gene. CDR3 amino acids: CASSLRDREAFF. DNA of the CDR3: TGTGCCAGCAGTTTGCGGGACAGAGAAGCTTTCTTT. Full variable domain (missing parts from reference TRBV28 and TRBJ1-1): DVKVTQSSRYLVKRTGEKVFLECVQDMDHENMFWYRQDPGLGLRLIYFSYDVKMKEKGDIPEGYSVSREKKERFSLILESASTNQTSMYLCASSLRDREAFFGQGTRLTVV.

The chain carries TRBV28 and TRBJ1-2; D gene ambiguous. The germline V gene has CDR1 MDHEN and CDR2 SYDVKM. Trimming cost V 5 bases and J 0 bases, with 10 bases left between them. CDR3 size: 14 residues. The CDR3 here is CASSPSIANYGYTF. The CDR3 nucleotides are TGTGCCAGCAGTCCCAGCATAGCTAACTATGGCTACACCTTC.

This clonotype was found a few times. CDR3 residues: CASSSRYEQYF. As DNA, the CDR3 is TGTGCCAGCAGTTCTAGGTACGAGCAGTACTTC. J is TRBJ2-7 and V is TRBV12-3 or TRBV12-4, with D uncertain. The CDR3 has 11 amino acids. V lost 4 bases to trimming and J lost 4 bases, with 5 bases between them.

The chain uses TRBV29-1 and TRBJ2-3; D perhaps matches TRBD1 (5 bases). The germline V gene has CDR1 SQVTM and CDR2 ANQGSEA. The length of the CDR3 is 18 residues. The chain's CDR3 is CSGTVLSQDRTSTDTQYF. CDR3 coding DNA: TGCTCAGGTACCGTCTTGTCACAGGACCGAACCTCCACAGATACGCAGTATTTT.